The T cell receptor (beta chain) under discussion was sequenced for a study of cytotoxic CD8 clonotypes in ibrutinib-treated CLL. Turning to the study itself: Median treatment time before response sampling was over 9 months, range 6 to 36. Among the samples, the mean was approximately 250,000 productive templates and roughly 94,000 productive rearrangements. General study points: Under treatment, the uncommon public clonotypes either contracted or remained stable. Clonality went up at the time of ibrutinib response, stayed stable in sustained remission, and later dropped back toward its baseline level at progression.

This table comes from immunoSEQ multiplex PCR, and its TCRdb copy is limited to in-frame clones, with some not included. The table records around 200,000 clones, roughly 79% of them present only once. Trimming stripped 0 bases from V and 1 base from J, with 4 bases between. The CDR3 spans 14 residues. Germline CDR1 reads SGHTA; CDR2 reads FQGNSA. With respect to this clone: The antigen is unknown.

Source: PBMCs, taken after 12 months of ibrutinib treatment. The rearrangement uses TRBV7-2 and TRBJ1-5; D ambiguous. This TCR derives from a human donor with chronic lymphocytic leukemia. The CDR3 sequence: CASSLAHSNQPQHF. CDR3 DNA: TGTGCCAGCAGCTTAGCGCACAGCAATCAGCCCCAGCATTTT.